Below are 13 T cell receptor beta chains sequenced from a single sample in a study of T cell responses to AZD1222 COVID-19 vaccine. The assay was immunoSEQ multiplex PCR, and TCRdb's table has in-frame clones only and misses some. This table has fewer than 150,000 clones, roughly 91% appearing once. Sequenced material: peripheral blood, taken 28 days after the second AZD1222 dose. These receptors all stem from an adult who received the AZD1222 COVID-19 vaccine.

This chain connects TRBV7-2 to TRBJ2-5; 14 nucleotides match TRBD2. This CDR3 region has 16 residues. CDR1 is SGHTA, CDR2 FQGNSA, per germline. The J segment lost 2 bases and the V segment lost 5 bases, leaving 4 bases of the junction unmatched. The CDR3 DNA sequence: TGTGCCAGCAGCGTGACTAGCGGGAGGGGGCAAGAGACCCAGTACTTC. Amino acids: CASSVTSGRGQETQYF.

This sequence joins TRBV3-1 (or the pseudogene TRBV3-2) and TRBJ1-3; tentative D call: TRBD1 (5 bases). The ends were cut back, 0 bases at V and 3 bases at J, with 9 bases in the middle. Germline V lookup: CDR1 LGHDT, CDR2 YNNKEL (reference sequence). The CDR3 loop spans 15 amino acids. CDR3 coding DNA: TGTGCCAGCAGCCAAGACCTGGGGGATGGAAACACCATATATTTT. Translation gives CASSQDLGDGNTIYF.

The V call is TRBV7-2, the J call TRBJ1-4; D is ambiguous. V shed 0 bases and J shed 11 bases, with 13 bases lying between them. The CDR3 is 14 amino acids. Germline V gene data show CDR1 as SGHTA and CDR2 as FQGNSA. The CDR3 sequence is CASSLAFRVEKLFF. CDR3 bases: TGTGCCAGCAGCTTAGCGTTCCGGGTTGAGAAACTGTTTTTT.

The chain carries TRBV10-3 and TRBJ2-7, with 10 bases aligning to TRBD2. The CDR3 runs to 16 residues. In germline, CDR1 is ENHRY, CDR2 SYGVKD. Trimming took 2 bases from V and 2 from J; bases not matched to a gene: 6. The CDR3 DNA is TGTGCCATCAGTGAGCCATCGGGACTAGCGCCCTACGAGCAGTACTTC. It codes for CAISEPSGLAPYEQYF.

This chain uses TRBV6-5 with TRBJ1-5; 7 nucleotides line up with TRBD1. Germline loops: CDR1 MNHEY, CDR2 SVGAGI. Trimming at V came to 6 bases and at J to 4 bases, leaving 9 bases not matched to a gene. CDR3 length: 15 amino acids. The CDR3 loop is CASSLDRERNQPQHF. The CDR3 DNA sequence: TGTGCCAGCAGCCTCGACAGGGAGAGAAATCAGCCCCAGCATTTT.

CDR3 in amino acids: CASSQTEHQDEQFF. The CDR3 DNA sequence: TGCGCCAGCAGCCAAACAGAACACCAGGATGAGCAGTTCTTC. V is TRBV4-1 and J is TRBJ2-1; no definite D call. The V end lost 2 bases, the J end lost 8 bases, and 13 bases lay between the germline ends. This CDR3 is built from 14 residues. Germline loops: CDR1 MGHRA, CDR2 YSYEKL.

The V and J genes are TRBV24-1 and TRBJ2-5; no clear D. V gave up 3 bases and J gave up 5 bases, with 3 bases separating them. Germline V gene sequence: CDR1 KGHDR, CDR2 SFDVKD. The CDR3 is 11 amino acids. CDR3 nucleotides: TGTGCCACCAGTGATAGGGAGACCCAGTACTTC. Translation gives CATSDRETQYF.

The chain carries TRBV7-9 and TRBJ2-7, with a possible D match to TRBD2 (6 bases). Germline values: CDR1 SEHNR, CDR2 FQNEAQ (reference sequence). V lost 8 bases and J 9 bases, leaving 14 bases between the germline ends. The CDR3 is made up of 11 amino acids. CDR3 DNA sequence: TGTGCCAGCGCCCGCAAGGAGGGGCAGTACTTC. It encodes CASARKEGQYF.

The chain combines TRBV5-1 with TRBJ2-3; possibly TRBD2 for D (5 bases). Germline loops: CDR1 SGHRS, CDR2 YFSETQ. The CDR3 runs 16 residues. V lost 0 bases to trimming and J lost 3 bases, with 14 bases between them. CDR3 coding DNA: TGCGCCAGCAGCTTGGCCACTAGTGGGCGGACAGATACGCAGTATTTT. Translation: CASSLATSGRTDTQYF.

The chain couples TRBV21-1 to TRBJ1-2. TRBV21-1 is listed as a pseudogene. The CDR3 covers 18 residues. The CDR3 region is CASSKAWRTSSSNYGYTF. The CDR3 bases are TGTGCCAGCAGCAAAGCCTGGCGAACCTCGTCCTCTAACTATGGCTACACCTTC.

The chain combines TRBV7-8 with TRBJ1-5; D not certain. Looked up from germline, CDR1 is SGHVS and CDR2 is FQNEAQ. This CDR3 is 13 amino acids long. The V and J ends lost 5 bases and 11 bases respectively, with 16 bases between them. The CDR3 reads CASSPTREVAQHF. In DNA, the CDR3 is TGTGCCAGCAGCCCCACAAGGGAAGTAGCCCAGCATTTT. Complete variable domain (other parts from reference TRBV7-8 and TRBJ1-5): GAGVSQSPRYKVAKRGQDVALRCDPISGHVSLFWYQQALGQGPEFLTYFQNEAQLDKSGLPSDRFFAERPEGSVSTLKIQRTQQEDSAVYLCASSPTREVAQHFGDGTRLSIL.

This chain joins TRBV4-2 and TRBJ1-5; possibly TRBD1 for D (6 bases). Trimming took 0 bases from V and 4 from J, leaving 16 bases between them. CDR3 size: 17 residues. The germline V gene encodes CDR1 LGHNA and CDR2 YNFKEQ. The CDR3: CASSQEVGGARNQPQHF. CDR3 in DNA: TGTGCCAGCAGCCAAGAGGTTGGGGGGGCGCGGAATCAGCCCCAGCATTTT.

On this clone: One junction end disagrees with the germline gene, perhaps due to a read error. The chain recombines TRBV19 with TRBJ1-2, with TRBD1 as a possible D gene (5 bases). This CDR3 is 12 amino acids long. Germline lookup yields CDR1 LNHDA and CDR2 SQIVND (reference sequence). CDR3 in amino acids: CASRIGAYGYTF. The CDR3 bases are TGTGCCAGTAGGATAGGGGCGTATGGCTACACCTTC.